The 23 T cell receptor beta chains presented below share a single source sample, sequenced in a study of T-cell reconstitution after alpha-beta-depleted transplantation in children (dated by TCRdb to between 2015 and 2016). Library preparation used PCR. These reads were obtained on an Illumina HiSeq 2500. TCR library preparation used molecular barcoding, with unique molecular identifiers applied to normalize quantification of the TCRbeta repertoire. Using fastp trimming at Q25 and MiXCR clonotype assembly, TCRdb reanalyzed the public sequencing data and kept in-frame beta chains. Entries are consolidated by CDR3 protein sequence, retaining the most common genes and DNA. This sample holds 100,000 or so distinct CDR3 sequences; less than 6% were observed only once. The ten largest clones represent 6.1% of the sample. The time point label, as the study defines it: day 60 (about 2 months) after transplantation. The sample's treatment or condition label is to be understood as: allogeneic hematopoietic cell transplantation with graft depleted of TCRalphabeta T cells and CD19 B cells.

Source: PBMCs, mostly from graft donor cells, taken 60 days after TCRalphabeta/CD19-depleted stem cell transplant. The source of these receptors is a female patient under 10 years old who had a stem cell transplant for Fanconi anemia, so the T cells may come from the graft donor.

This clonotype has ten or more counts. J is TRBJ1-2 and V is TRBV19; D is possibly TRBD1 (6 bases). Germline V gives CDR1 LNHDA, CDR2 SQIVND (reference sequence). There are 15 residues in the CDR3. Trimming took off 7 bases at V and 2 bases at J, with 17 bases between the two ends. CDR3 DNA: TGTGCCAGTAAGGTTCACAGGGCTGACAACTATGGCTACACCTTC. This codes for CASKVHRADNYGYTF.

J is TRBJ1-1 and V is TRBV7-2, with D uncertain. The V gene lost 4 bases and the J gene lost 0 bases, with 12 bases spanning the gap. Germline values: CDR1 SGHTA, CDR2 FQGNSA. The CDR3 has 15 residues. This chain's CDR3 is CASSYTRFMNTEAFF. The CDR3 DNA reads as TGTGCCAGCAGCTATACCCGCTTCATGAACACTGAAGCTTTCTTT.

In this sample, this clonotype turned up many times. This rearrangement joins TRBV29-1 to TRBJ2-1; D call uncertain. V was shortened by 6 bases and J by 2 bases, with 14 bases between the two germline ends. CDR3 length: 14 residues. Germline CDR1 is SQVTM and CDR2 is ANQGSEA. The CDR3 sequence: CSVTPLVAYNEQFF. The CDR3 coding sequence is TGCAGCGTGACCCCTTTGGTGGCCTACAATGAGCAGTTCTTC.

This clonotype has a count of ten or more. The CDR3 here is CASSNGFVYEQYF. The CDR3 DNA reads TGTGCCAGCAGCAACGGGTTCGTATACGAGCAGTACTTC. The chain employs TRBV11-2 and TRBJ2-7, with unresolved D. V was pared by 5 bases and J by 4 bases, with 12 bases between. Germline V CDR1 and CDR2: SGHAT, FQNNGV. The CDR3 extends over 13 amino acids.

This clonotype was seen ten or more times. Here the CDR3 DNA reads TGTGCCAGCAGCCCTCTAGCGTATTCGGAGACCCAGTACTTC. As protein: CASSPLAYSETQYF. The chain recombines TRBV28 with TRBJ2-5; tentative D call: TRBD2 (6 bases). The germline gives CDR1 MDHEN, CDR2 SYDVKM. Between the trimmed V and J ends, which lost 6 bases and 5 bases, there was a span of 16 bases. This CDR3 region has 14 residues.

V is TRBV6-1 and J is TRBJ2-7, with 7 bases aligning to TRBD1. CDR3 size: 14 residues. V lost 2 bases, J lost 4 bases, and 5 bases stayed unmatched. Germline CDR1 MNHNS, CDR2 SASEGT. The CDR3 DNA reads TGTGCCAGCAGTGAAAGGGGGCGTAAGTACGAGCAGTACTTC. Protein product: CASSERGRKYEQYF.

The chain joins TRBV5-6 to TRBJ2-7, with D possibly being TRBD1 or TRBD2 (5 bases each). The CDR3 spans 14 residues. The germline V gene has CDR1 SGHDT and CDR2 YYEEEE. Between the trimmed V and J ends, which lost 8 bases and 2 bases, there was a span of 17 bases. The CDR3 here is CARSPGTLAYEQYF. In DNA form, the CDR3 reads TGTGCCAGGAGCCCCGGGACGCTGGCCTACGAGCAGTACTTC.

This clonotype was picked up a small number of times. The chain links TRBV20-1 to TRBJ2-5; 10 bases are shared with TRBD1. CDR1 and CDR2 (germline): DFQATT, SNEGSKA (reference sequence). The length of the CDR3 is 14 residues. With V trimmed by 5 bases and J by 5 bases, 8 bases remained unmatched. The CDR3 sequence is CSASSGTGEETQYF. CDR3 coding DNA: TGCAGTGCTTCCTCCGGGACAGGGGAGGAGACCCAGTACTTC.

This clonotype appeared many times. This chain connects TRBV10-2 to TRBJ1-2, with D perhaps TRBD1 (6 bases). The CDR3 totals 14 residues. Trimming pared 2 bases from V and 2 bases from J, leaving 9 bases between. The germline gives CDR1 WSHSY, CDR2 SAAADI. The CDR3 nucleotides read TGCGCCAGCAGTGAGACACAGGGAAACTATGGCTACACCTTC. Its translation: CASSETQGNYGYTF.

The V call is TRBV5-6, the J call TRBJ2-1; the D is unclear. Deletions cut 4 bases from V and 13 bases from J, with 18 bases between. Germline V gene data show CDR1 as SGHDT and CDR2 as YYEEEE. The CDR3 runs to 13 residues. As DNA, the CDR3 is TGTGCCAGCAGCACCCCCGGTGGGCCTGAACAGTTCTTC. Translating it yields CASSTPGGPEQFF.

This clonotype was seen at least ten times. The chain is built from TRBV6-5 and TRBJ2-5; either TRBD1 or TRBD2 may supply D (6 bases each). The CDR3 sequence is 14 residues long. With 4 bases removed from V and 5 bases from J, the gap between germline ends came to 14 bases. Germline lookup yields CDR1 MNHEY and CDR2 SVGAGI. The CDR3 DNA sequence: TGTGCCAGCAGTTCGTGGGGGGCGCGTGAGACCCAGTACTTC. This gives the protein CASSSWGARETQYF.

This clonotype was detected ten times or more. This chain uses TRBV18 with TRBJ1-1, with D perhaps matching TRBD1 (6 bases). Looked up from germline, CDR1 is KGHSH and CDR2 is LQKENI. This CDR3 region has 15 residues. Trimming stripped 3 bases from V and 3 bases from J, with 14 bases between. CDR3 region: CASSPIQGSDTEAFF. The CDR3 nucleotides read TGTGCCAGCTCACCGATACAGGGCTCCGACACTGAAGCTTTCTTT. Looking up the rest from reference TRBV18 and TRBJ1-1 gives the full variable domain: NAGVMQNPRHLVRRRGQEARLRCSPMKGHSHVYWYRQLPEEGLKFMVYLQKENIIDESGMPKERFSAEFPKEGPSILRIQQVVRGDSAAYFCASSPIQGSDTEAFFGQGTRLTVV.

The chain uses TRBV20-1 and TRBJ2-3, with D hard to call. The V end lost 6 bases, the J end lost 8 bases, and 15 bases lay between the germline ends. The CDR3 is made up of 12 amino acids. Germline V gene data show CDR1 as DFQATT and CDR2 as SNEGSKA (reference sequence). DNA of the CDR3: TGCAGTGCCAATTCCAGACTCAGTACGCAGTATTTT. The encoded protein is CSANSRLSTQYF.

With regard to this clonotype: This sequence may be a read error, since a much larger clone differs from it by one base. The genes are TRBV2 and TRBJ2-1; TRBD2 is a possible D gene (5 bases). CDR3 length equals 12 residues. In germline, CDR1 is SNHLY, CDR2 FYNNEI. CDR3 amino acids: CASSGLVNEQLF. CDR3 nucleotide sequence: TGTGCCAGCAGCGGACTGGTCAATGAGCAGCTCTTC.

There are many counts of this clonotype. The J gene is TRBJ2-7, the V gene TRBV4-1; possible D gene TRBD1, 6 bases. Germline V CDR1 and CDR2: MGHRA, YSYEKL. The CDR3 loop spans 15 amino acids. The germline V and J ends were trimmed by 2 bases and 2 bases, with 13 bases remaining between them. CDR3 sequence reads: CASSQMYRAAYEQYF. The DNA for the CDR3 is TGCGCCAGCAGCCAAATGTACAGGGCCGCCTACGAGCAGTACTTC.

At least ten counts were recorded for this clonotype. The chain links TRBV7-7 to TRBJ2-6; 7 nucleotides align to TRBD1. CDR1 is SSHAT, CDR2 FNYEAQ, per germline (reference sequence). There are 14 residues in the CDR3. V was clipped by 5 bases and J by 2 bases; unmatched bases: 0. The CDR3 nucleotides are TGTGCCAGCAGCCAGGGGGCTGGGGCCAACGTCCTGACTTTC. Translated: CASSQGAGANVLTF. Variable domain in full (rest from reference TRBV7-7 and TRBJ2-6): GAGVSQSPRYKVTKRGQDVTLRCDPISSHATLYWYQQALGQGPEFLTYFNYEAQPDKSGLPSDRFSAERPEGSISTLTIQRTEQRDSAMYRCASSQGAGANVLTFGAGSRLTVL.

This clonotype has a count of ten or more. This rearrangement joins TRBV6-1 to TRBJ2-3; TRBD2 agrees at 13 bases. With 6 bases clipped from V and 2 bases from J, the junction kept 5 bases outside the gene matches. Germline V CDR1 and CDR2: MNHNS, SASEGT. This CDR3 is built from 16 residues. This chain's CDR3 is CASSRLAGGHTDTQYF. The CDR3 coding sequence is TGTGCCAGCAGCCGACTAGCGGGGGGACACACAGATACGCAGTATTTT.

The rearrangement links TRBV21-1 to TRBJ2-2; no check of the table's D call, TRBD1, against the DNA was made. TRBV21-1 is an annotated pseudogene. This CDR3 contains 22 residues. The CDR3 region has the DNA TGTGCCAGCAGCAAGGTCCTACAGGGGTCCGCCCCCCCTAACGCGAACACCGGGGAGCTGTTTTTT. Residues: CASSKVLQGSAPPNANTGELFF.

This clonotype came up many times. The CDR3 spells CASSLGRVNEQFF. The CDR3 region has the DNA TGTGCCAGCAGCTTAGGGCGGGTAAATGAGCAGTTCTTC. The chain has TRBV7-2 and TRBJ2-1; weak D call: TRBD2 (5 bases). The CDR3 length is 13 residues. With 1 base removed from V and 7 bases from J, the gap between germline ends came to 8 bases. Germline CDR1 SGHTA, CDR2 FQGNSA.

This clonotype was detected ten times or more. This chain uses TRBV28 with TRBJ2-2; 8 bases map to TRBD2. The germline V gene has CDR1 MDHEN and CDR2 SYDVKM. The CDR3 length is 16 residues. V was clipped by 7 bases and J by 6 bases; unmatched bases: 13. CDR3 in amino acids: CASTLGGAFRAGELFF. In DNA form, the CDR3 reads TGTGCCAGCACTCTCGGGGGGGCCTTTAGGGCCGGGGAGCTGTTTTTT.

This clonotype was recorded many times. This chain joins TRBV3-1 and TRBJ2-1, with D unresolved. Germline V gene sequence: CDR1 LGHDT, CDR2 YNNKEL (reference sequence). Trimming removed 0 bases from V and 6 bases from J, with 12 bases in between. CDR3 length: 15 amino acids. CDR3 sequence (DNA): TGTGCCAGCAGCCAAGATCACCGGGCCTTCAATGAGCAGTTCTTC. Its translation: CASSQDHRAFNEQFF.

There are many counts of this clonotype. The chain couples TRBV12-3 or TRBV12-4 to TRBJ2-2, with D tentatively TRBD2 (6 bases). This CDR3 is 12 amino acids long. The V end was cut by 4 bases, the J end by 6 bases, with 6 bases between. CDR3 in DNA: TGTGCCAGCAGTTGGGGGGCCGGGGAGCTGTTTTTT. Translating it yields CASSWGAGELFF.

Worth noting for this clonotype: Its ends do not fully match the called genes, so a read error is possible. The chain combines TRBV10-3 with TRBJ2-3, with 8 bases lining up with TRBD1. The CDR3 covers 19 residues. The germline CDR1 and CDR2 sequences are ENHRY and SYGVKD. Here the CDR3 reads CALSFPGQGWGTQRGTQYF. Written as DNA, the CDR3 is TGTGCCCTCAGTTTCCCCGGACAGGGTTGGGGTACACAGAGGGGTACGCAGTATTTT.